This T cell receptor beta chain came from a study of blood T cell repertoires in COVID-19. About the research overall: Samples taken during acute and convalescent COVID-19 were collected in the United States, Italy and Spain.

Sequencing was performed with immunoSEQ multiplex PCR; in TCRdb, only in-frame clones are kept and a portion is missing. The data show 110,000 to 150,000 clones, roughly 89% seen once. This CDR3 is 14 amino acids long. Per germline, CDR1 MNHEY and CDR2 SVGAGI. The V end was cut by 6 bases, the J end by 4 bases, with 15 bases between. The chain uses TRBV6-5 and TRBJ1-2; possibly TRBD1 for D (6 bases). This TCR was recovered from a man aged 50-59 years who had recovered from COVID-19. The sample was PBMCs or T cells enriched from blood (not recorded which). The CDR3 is CASRGGGHGYGYTF. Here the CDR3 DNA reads TGTGCCAGCAGGGGCGGGGGGCACGGCTATGGCTACACCTTC.